These 19 T cell receptor beta chains came from one sample sequenced in a study of shared clonotypes between healthy human individuals. Here immunoSEQ multiplex PCR was the method, and the copy in TCRdb shows in-frame clones only, minus some. The sample carries about 1.5 million clones, around 97% recorded once. The sequenced sample was naive CD4+ T cells sorted from blood. Indicated subset: CD45RA+ positively selected. These receptor sequences come from a man aged 25 to 40 in good health.

This sequence joins TRBV29-1 and TRBJ1-1; D not certain. Germline V gene data show CDR1 as SQVTM and CDR2 as ANQGSEA. This CDR3 has 14 amino acids. Trimming cost V 4 bases and J 1 base, with 13 bases left between them. CDR3 amino acids: CSVAGRLTNTEAFF. The CDR3 DNA reads TGCAGCGTTGCGGGTCGGCTTACGAACACTGAAGCTTTCTTT.

The genes are TRBV7-6 and TRBJ2-2; tentatively, D is TRBD2 (5 bases). This CDR3 comprises 17 residues. Germline values: CDR1 SGHVS, CDR2 FNYEAQ. V was shortened by 5 bases and J by 2 bases, with 18 bases between the two germline ends. CDR3: CASSLYARTANTGELFF. In nucleotides, the CDR3 is TGTGCCAGCAGCCTATACGCAAGGACTGCCAACACCGGGGAGCTGTTTTTT.

The J gene is TRBJ2-5, the V gene TRBV19; 9 bases match TRBD2. CDR1 is LNHDA and CDR2 is SQIVND in the germline V gene (reference sequence). This CDR3 region has 14 residues. The trim removed 6 bases at V and 5 bases at J, leaving 7 bases unmatched. The CDR3 sequence: CASRIAGGTETQYF. In DNA, the CDR3 is TGTGCCAGTAGGATTGCGGGAGGGACGGAGACCCAGTACTTC.

The V gene is TRBV18, the J gene TRBJ1-1; TRBD1 matches at 7 bases. J lost 1 base, V lost 4 bases, and 3 bases had no gene match. CDR1 and CDR2 from the germline V gene are KGHSH and LQKENI. The CDR3 is made up of 14 amino acids. CDR3 in amino acids: CASSQGTANTEAFF. The CDR3 bases are TGTGCCAGCTCACAAGGGACAGCGAACACTGAAGCTTTCTTT.

A remark on this clone: This specimen includes other DNA sequences encoding the same CDR3. The chain joins TRBV5-4 to TRBJ2-3, with 11 bases aligning to TRBD2. Germline lookup yields CDR1 SGHNT and CDR2 YYREEE (reference sequence). The CDR3 extends over 16 amino acids. V was pared by 0 bases and J by 0 bases, with 0 bases of the junction left unmatched. In nucleotides, the CDR3 is TGTGCCAGCAGCTTGGGACTAGCGGGAAGCACAGATACGCAGTATTTT. Translated: CASSLGLAGSTDTQYF.

The chain has TRBV7-9 and TRBJ1-4, with D maybe TRBD1 (5 bases). The CDR3 length is 16 residues. V lost 0 bases, J lost 4 bases, and 12 bases lay in between. CDR1 is SEHNR and CDR2 is FQNEAQ in the germline V gene (reference sequence). CDR3 sequence: CASSLASRDLNEKLFF. CDR3 coding DNA: TGTGCCAGCAGCTTAGCGAGCAGGGACCTTAATGAAAAACTGTTTTTT. The complete variable domain, with remaining parts taken from reference TRBV7-9 and TRBJ1-4, reads DTGVSQNPRHKITKRGQNVTFRCDPISEHNRLYWYRQTLGQGPEFLTYFQNEAQLEKSRLLSDRFSAERPKGSFSTLEIQRTEQGDSAMYLCASSLASRDLNEKLFFGSGTQLSVL.

The rearrangement uses TRBV5-1 and TRBJ2-7, with a tentative D call TRBD2 (6 bases). The CDR3 consists of 21 residues. Germline assignment: CDR1 SGHRS and CDR2 YFSETQ. Trimming shortened V by 2 bases and J by 3 bases, and 33 bases separated the two germline ends. CDR3 residues: CASSLLPPVPGGPPRFYEQYF. The CDR3, as DNA: TGCGCCAGCAGCTTATTGCCCCCGGTGCCCGGGGGTCCCCCCCGATTCTACGAGCAGTACTTC.

The chain uses TRBV6-6 and TRBJ2-1, with D possibly matching TRBD2 (7 bases). This CDR3 has 14 amino acids. V was clipped by 6 bases and J by 7 bases, with 16 bases between them. CDR1 is MNHNY, CDR2 SVGAGI, per germline (reference sequence). In DNA form, the CDR3 reads TGTGCCAGCAGGAAATCGGAGGGGGGGAATGAGCAGTTCTTC. This translates into CASRKSEGGNEQFF.

The chain uses TRBV19 and TRBJ2-2; the D gene is possibly TRBD2 (6 bases). Germline assignment: CDR1 LNHDA and CDR2 SQIVND (reference sequence). V lost 1 base and J lost 7, with 13 bases in between. This CDR3 contains 15 residues. The CDR3 region is CASSIGGIRDGELFF. CDR3 DNA: TGTGCCAGTAGTATAGGCGGGATTAGGGACGGGGAGCTGTTTTTT.

This clone was detected once. The V gene is TRBV18, the J gene TRBJ2-1, with D maybe TRBD1 (6 bases). Germline CDR1 is KGHSH and CDR2 is LQKENI. Trimming shortened V by 3 bases and J by 4 bases, and 13 bases separated the two germline ends. The CDR3 runs 15 residues. The CDR3 DNA sequence: TGTGCCAGCTCACCTCCAGTAGGACAGTACAATGAGCAGTTCTTC. Translated, it gives CASSPPVGQYNEQFF.

The rearrangement uses TRBV7-8 and TRBJ1-5, with 7 nucleotides matching TRBD1. Trimming cost V 3 bases and J 6 bases; bases outside gene matches: 8. The CDR3 is made up of 15 amino acids. CDR1 is SGHVS, CDR2 FQNEAQ, per germline. The CDR3 sequence: CASSLSGRGTQPQHF. The CDR3 DNA reads as TGTGCCAGCAGCTTGTCGGGCAGGGGGACTCAGCCCCAGCATTTT.

This sequence joins TRBV7-2 and TRBJ1-2; D may be TRBD1 (6 bases). The V end was cut by 5 bases, the J end by 7 bases, with 20 bases between. CDR3 size: 15 residues. The germline gives CDR1 SGHTA, CDR2 FQGNSA. The CDR3 reads CASSPVGYRVAGYTF. The CDR3 bases are TGTGCCAGCAGCCCAGTGGGATACAGGGTTGCTGGCTACACCTTC.

The CDR3 sequence is CAISVRGSWTQYF. Written as DNA, the CDR3 is TGTGCCATCTCGGTGAGGGGTTCTTGGACGCAGTATTTT. The V gene is TRBV2, the J gene TRBJ2-3, with D tentatively TRBD1 or TRBD2 (5 bases each). This CDR3 spans 13 amino acids. The germline gives CDR1 SNHLY, CDR2 FYNNEI. V gave up 10 bases and J gave up 9 bases, with 20 bases separating them.

The chain is built from TRBV9 and TRBJ2-1, with 11 bases matching TRBD2. Germline CDR1 is SGDLS and CDR2 is YYNGEE. V was pared by 1 base and J by 7 bases, with 10 bases of the junction left unmatched. The CDR3 extends over 17 amino acids. This chain's CDR3 is CASSVLPGLAAGNEQFF. DNA for the CDR3: TGTGCCAGCAGCGTATTACCGGGACTAGCGGCGGGGAATGAGCAGTTCTTC.

In regard to this clone: This sample also contains other DNA sequences that code for the same CDR3. The chain joins TRBV5-1 to TRBJ2-3, with 7 positions matching TRBD2. V lost 0 bases to trimming and J lost 6 bases; unmatched junction nucleotides: 4. The CDR3 runs 14 residues. Looked up from germline, CDR1 is SGHRS and CDR2 is YFSETQ. The CDR3 DNA reads as TGCGCCAGCAGCTTGGGCCTAGCGGTCGATACGCAGTATTTT. Translation: CASSLGLAVDTQYF.

This chain links TRBV18 with TRBJ2-7; 7 bases are shared with TRBD1. Losses at the gene ends were 5 bases for V and 4 bases for J; bases not matched to a gene: 14. The CDR3 loop spans 16 amino acids. From germline, CDR1 is KGHSH and CDR2 LQKENI. The CDR3 DNA reads TGTGCCAGCTCATCCACCTCTCGACAGGGTCGGTACGAGCAGTACTTC. This codes for CASSSTSRQGRYEQYF.

CDR3 protein: CASSYSPASGTNEQFF. CDR3 nucleotides: TGTGCCAGCAGTTACTCGCCCGCCAGTGGGACCAATGAGCAGTTCTTC. The rearrangement uses TRBV6-5 and TRBJ2-1; D may match TRBD1 or TRBD2 (5 bases each). The CDR3 has 16 residues. Germline V CDR1 and CDR2: MNHEY, SVGAGI. Trimming removed 0 bases at V and 6 bases at J, with 15 bases between.

The chain employs TRBV7-9 and TRBJ2-1; TRBD1 might be the D (6 bases). V lost 4 bases and J lost 6, with 13 bases in between. This CDR3 spans 14 amino acids. The germline V gene encodes CDR1 SEHNR and CDR2 FQNEAQ (reference sequence). CDR3 DNA sequence: TGTGCCAGCAGCTCGGACAGCGCTGTCAATGAGCAGTTCTTC. Protein product: CASSSDSAVNEQFF.

This chain uses TRBV5-1 with TRBJ2-5, with TRBD1 matching over 9 bases. Germline trimming cut 2 bases from V and 2 bases from J; bases unmatched to any gene: 4. The CDR3 has 15 residues. CDR1 SGHRS and CDR2 YFSETQ come from the germline V gene. The CDR3, as DNA: TGCGCCAGCAGCTTCCTGACAGGGGGACAAGAGACCCAGTACTTC. Amino acid sequence: CASSFLTGGQETQYF.